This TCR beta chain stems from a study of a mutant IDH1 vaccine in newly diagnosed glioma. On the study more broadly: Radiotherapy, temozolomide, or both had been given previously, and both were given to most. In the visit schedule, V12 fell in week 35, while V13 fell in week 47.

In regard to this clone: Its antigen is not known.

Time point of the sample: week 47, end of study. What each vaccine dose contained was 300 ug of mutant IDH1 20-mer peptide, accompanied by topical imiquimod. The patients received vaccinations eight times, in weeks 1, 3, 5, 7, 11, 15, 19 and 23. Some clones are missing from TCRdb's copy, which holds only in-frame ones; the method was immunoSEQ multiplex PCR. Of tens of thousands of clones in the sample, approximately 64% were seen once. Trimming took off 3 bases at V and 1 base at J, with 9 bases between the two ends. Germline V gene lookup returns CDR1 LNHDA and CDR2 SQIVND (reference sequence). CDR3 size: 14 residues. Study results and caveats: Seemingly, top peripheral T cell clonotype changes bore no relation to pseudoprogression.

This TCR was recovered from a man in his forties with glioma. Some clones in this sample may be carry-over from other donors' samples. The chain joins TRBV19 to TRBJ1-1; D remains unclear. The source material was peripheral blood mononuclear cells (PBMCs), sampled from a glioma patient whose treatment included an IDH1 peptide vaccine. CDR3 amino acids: CASSMVGWNTEAFF. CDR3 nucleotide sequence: TGTGCCAGTAGTATGGTAGGGTGGAACACTGAAGCTTTCTTT.